This T cell receptor beta chain was recorded in a study of cytomegalovirus exposure and HLA in healthy donors. Study details: An early release of data contained 75 million to 100 million unique TCRs, which came from HLA-typed donors. General study results and limits: Most TCR sequences proved rare, with some public TCRs found in many donors.

This PCR relied on a set of 60 Vbeta primers and 13 Jbeta primers. Sequencing used immunoSEQ multiplex PCR; TCRdb keeps in-frame clones, though not all of them. This table holds some 180,000 clones, around 80% found once. The length of the CDR3 is 14 residues. Trimming left V 2 bases short and J 3 bases short, with 11 bases between. Germline values: CDR1 MGHDK, CDR2 SYGVNS. A note on this clone: Its antigen is not identified.

Sequencing used PBMCs. V is TRBV25-1 and J is TRBJ2-7; a weak D match, TRBD1 (6 bases). The TCR comes from a man aged 18 to 29 in good health and CMV-seronegative. The CDR3 loop is CASSERGIYYEQYF. In DNA, the CDR3 is TGTGCCAGCAGTGAAAGGGGGATCTACTACGAGCAGTACTTC.